This TCR beta chain emerged from a study of blood T cell repertoires in COVID-19. Across the study: Samples taken during acute and convalescent COVID-19 were collected in the United States, Italy and Spain. Sources were T cells, B-cell-depleted T cells, or PBMCs; the material itself was cDNA or gDNA.

Looked up from germline, CDR1 is SEHNR and CDR2 is FQNEAQ (reference sequence). The CDR3 is 12 amino acids. Trimming stripped 5 bases from V and 5 bases from J, with 9 bases between. As processed by the authors: Amplification of reference gene primers provided the estimated nucleated cell counts. Data came from immunoSEQ multiplex PCR; TCRdb stores just in-frame clones and leaves some out. Clonal size and the V and J genes are those of that table, whereas D and trimming came from the DNA. The repertoire holds 15,000 to 16,000 clones, with approximately 76% as singletons. The chain is built from TRBV7-9 and TRBJ2-5; unclear D gene. Material: peripheral blood. The sequence derives from a man aged 70 or older with active or convalescent COVID-19. Here the CDR3 DNA reads TGTGCCAGCAGCCAAGAAGAGGAGACCCAGTACTTC. This codes for CASSQEEETQYF.